The present TCR beta chain was sequenced within a study of cytomegalovirus exposure and HLA in healthy donors. The PCR employed 60 Vbeta primers together with 13 Jbeta primers. Some clones are missing from TCRdb's copy, which holds only in-frame ones; the method was immunoSEQ multiplex PCR. This repertoire shows 70,000 to 90,000 clones, approximately 71% found once; its top ten account for 2% to 2.5%. Germline V gives CDR1 SQVTM, CDR2 ANQGSEA. The CDR3 covers 15 residues. The V end lost 5 bases, the J end lost 0 bases, and 13 bases lay between the germline ends. The sequence derives from a man aged 35 to 55 in good health and CMV-seronegative. The genes are TRBV29-1 and TRBJ1-4; D perhaps matches TRBD1 (6 bases). The sample was PBMCs. CDR3 nucleotide sequence: TGCAGCGTTCGGGGGGGCAGTGCAACTAATGAAAAACTGTTTTTT. Amino acid sequence: CSVRGGSATNEKLFF.